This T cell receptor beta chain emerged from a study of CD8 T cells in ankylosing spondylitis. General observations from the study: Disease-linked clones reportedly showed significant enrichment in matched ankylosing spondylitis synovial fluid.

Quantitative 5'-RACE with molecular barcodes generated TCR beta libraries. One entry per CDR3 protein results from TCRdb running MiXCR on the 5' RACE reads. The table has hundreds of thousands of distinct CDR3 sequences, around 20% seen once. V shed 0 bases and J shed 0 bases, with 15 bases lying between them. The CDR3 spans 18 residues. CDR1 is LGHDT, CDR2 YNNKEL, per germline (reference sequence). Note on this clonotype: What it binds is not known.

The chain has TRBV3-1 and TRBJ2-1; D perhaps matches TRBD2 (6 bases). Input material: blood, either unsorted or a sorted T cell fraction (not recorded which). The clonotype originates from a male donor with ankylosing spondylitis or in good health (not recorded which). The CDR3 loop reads CASSQDGEGLSSYNEQFF. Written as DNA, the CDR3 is TGTGCCAGCAGCCAAGATGGCGAAGGACTAAGCTCCTACAATGAGCAGTTCTTC.